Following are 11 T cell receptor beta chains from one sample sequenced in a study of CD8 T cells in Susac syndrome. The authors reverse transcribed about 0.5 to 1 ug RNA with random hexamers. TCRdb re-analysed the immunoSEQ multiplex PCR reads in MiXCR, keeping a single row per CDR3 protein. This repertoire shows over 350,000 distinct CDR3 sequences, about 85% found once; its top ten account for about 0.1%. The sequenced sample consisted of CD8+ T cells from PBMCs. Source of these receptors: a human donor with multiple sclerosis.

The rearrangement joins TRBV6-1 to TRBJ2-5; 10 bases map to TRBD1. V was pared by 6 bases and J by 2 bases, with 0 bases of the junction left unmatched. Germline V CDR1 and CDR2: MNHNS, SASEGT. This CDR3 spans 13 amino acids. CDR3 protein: CASRGQGQETQYF. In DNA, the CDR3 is TGTGCCAGCAGGGGACAGGGGCAAGAGACCCAGTACTTC.

The CDR3 region is CASSFILGQSFF. As DNA, the CDR3 is TGTGCCAGCAGTTTTATTTTGGGGCAGTCGTTCTTC. J is TRBJ2-1 and V is TRBV28, with a possible D match to TRBD1 (5 bases). This CDR3 contains 12 residues. The V end lost 3 bases, the J end lost 15 bases, and 15 bases lay between the germline ends. The germline CDR1 and CDR2 sequences are MDHEN and SYDVKM.

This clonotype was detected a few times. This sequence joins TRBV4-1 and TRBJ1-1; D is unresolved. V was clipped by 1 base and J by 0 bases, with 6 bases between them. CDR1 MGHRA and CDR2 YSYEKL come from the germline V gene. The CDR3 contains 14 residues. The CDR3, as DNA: TGCGCCAGCAGCCAAGGGGAGATGAACACTGAAGCTTTCTTT. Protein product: CASSQGEMNTEAFF.

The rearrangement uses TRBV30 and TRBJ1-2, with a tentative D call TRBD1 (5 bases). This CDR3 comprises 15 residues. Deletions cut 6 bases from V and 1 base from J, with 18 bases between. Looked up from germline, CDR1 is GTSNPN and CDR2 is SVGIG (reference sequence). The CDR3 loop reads CACISTVTSNYGYTF. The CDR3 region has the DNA TGTGCCTGTATATCGACAGTCACGAGTAACTATGGCTACACCTTC. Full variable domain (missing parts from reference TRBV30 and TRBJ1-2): SQTIHQWPATLVQPVGSPLSLECTVEGTSNPNLYWYRQAAGRGLQLLFYSVGIGQISSEVPQNLSASRPQDRQFILSSKKLLLSDSGFYLCACISTVTSNYGYTFGSGTRLTVV.

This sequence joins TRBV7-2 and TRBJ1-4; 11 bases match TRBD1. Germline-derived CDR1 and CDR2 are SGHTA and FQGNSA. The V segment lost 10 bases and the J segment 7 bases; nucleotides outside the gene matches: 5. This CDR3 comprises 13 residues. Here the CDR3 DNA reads TGTGCCACCTCAGGACAGGGGGCTGAAAAACTGTTTTTT. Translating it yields CATSGQGAEKLFF. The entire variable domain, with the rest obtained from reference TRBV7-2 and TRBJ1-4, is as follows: GAGVSQSPSNKVTEKGKDVELRCDPISGHTALYWYRQSLGQGLEFLIYFQGNSAPDKSGLPSDRFSAERTGGSVSTLTIQRTQQEDSAVYLCATSGQGAEKLFFGSGTQLSVL.

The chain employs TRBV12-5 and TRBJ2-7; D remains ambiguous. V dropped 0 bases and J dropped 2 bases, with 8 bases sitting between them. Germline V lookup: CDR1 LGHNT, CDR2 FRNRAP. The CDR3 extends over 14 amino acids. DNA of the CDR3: TGTGCTAGTGGTTTGGTACTTAATACCTACGAGCAGTACTTC. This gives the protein CASGLVLNTYEQYF. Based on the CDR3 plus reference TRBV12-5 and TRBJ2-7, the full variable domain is DARVTQTPRHKVTEMGQEVTMRCQPILGHNTVFWYRQTMMQGLELLAYFRNRAPLDDSGMPKDRFSAEMPDATLATLKIQPSEPRDSAVYFCASGLVLNTYEQYFGPGTRLTVT.

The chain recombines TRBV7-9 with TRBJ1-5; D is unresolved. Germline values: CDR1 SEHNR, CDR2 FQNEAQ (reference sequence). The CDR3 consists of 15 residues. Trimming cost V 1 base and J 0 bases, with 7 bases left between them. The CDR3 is CASSLDWGSNQPQHF. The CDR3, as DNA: TGTGCCAGCAGCTTAGATTGGGGTAGCAATCAGCCCCAGCATTTT.

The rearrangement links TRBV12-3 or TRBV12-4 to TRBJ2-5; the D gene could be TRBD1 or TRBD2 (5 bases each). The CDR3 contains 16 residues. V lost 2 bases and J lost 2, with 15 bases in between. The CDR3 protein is CASSLWDANLQETQYF. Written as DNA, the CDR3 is TGTGCCAGCAGTTTATGGGACGCGAACTTACAAGAGACCCAGTACTTC.

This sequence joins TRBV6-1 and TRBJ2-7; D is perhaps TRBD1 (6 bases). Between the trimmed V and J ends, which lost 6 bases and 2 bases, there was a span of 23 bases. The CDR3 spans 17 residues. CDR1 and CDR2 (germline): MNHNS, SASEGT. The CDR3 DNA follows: TGTGCCAGCAGCAGAGGCCCCGGGACAAGCGTAACCTACGAGCAGTACTTC. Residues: CASSRGPGTSVTYEQYF.

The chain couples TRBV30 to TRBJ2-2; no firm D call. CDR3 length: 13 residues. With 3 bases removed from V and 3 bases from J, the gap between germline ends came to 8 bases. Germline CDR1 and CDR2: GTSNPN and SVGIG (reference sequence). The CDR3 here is CAWRLMDTGELFF. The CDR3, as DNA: TGTGCCTGGAGGTTAATGGACACCGGGGAGCTGTTTTTT.

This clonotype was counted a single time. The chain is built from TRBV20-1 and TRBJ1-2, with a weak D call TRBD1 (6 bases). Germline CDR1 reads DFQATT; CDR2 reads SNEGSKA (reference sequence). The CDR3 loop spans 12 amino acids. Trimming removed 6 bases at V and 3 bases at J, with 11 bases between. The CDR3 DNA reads TGCAGTGCCCGGACAGAGCACTATGGCTACACCTTC. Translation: CSARTEHYGYTF.